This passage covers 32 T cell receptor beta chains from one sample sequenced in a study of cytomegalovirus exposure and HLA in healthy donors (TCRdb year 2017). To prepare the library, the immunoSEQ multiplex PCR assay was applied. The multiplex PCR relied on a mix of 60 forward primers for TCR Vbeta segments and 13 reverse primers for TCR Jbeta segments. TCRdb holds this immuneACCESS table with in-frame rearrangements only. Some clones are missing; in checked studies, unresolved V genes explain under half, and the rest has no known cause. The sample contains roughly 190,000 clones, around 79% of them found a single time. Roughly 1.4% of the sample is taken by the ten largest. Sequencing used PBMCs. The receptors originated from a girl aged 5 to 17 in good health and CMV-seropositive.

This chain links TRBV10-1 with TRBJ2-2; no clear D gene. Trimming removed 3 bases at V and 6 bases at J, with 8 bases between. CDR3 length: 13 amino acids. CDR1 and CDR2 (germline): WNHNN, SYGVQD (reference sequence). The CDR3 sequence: CASSENPAGELFF. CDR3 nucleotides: TGCGCCAGCAGTGAAAACCCGGCCGGGGAGCTGTTTTTT.

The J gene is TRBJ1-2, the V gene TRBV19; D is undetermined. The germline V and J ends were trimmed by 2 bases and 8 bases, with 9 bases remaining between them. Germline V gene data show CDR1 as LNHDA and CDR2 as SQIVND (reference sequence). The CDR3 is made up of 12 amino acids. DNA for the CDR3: TGTGCCAGTAGTATAAGTCCCCTAGGCTACACCTTC. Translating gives CASSISPLGYTF.

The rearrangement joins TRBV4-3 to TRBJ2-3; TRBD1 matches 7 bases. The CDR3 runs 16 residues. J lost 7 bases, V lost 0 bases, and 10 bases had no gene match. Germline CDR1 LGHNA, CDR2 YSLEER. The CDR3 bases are TGCGCCAGCAGCCAAGAGGGACAGCTATGGTCAAATACGCAGTATTTT. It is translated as CASSQEGQLWSNTQYF.

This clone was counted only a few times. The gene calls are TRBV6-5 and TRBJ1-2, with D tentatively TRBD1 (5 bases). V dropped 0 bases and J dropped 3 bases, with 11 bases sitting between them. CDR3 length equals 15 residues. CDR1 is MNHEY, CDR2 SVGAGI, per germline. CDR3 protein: CASSYSGGTYYGYTF. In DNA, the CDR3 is TGTGCCAGCAGTTACTCGGGCGGGACGTACTATGGCTACACCTTC.

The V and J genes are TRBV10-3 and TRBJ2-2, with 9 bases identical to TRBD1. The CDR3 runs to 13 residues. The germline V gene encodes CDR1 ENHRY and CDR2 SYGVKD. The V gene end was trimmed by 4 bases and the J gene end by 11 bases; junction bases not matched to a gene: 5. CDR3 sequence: CAISAWTGVELFF. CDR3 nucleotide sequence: TGTGCCATCAGTGCCTGGACAGGGGTCGAGCTGTTTTTT.

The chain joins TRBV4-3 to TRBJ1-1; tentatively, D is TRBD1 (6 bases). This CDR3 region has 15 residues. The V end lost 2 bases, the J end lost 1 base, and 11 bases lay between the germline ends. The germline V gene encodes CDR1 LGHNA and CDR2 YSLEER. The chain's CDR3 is CASSQFSGANTEAFF. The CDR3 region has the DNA TGCGCCAGCAGCCAATTCTCAGGGGCGAACACTGAAGCTTTCTTT.

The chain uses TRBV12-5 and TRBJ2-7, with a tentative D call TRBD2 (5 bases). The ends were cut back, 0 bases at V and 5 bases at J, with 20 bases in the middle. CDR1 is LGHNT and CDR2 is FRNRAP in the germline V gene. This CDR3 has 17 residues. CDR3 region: CASGLVPKDSIFDEQYF. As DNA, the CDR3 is TGTGCTAGTGGTTTGGTACCGAAGGACTCGATTTTTGACGAGCAGTACTTC. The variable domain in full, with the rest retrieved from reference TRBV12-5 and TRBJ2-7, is DARVTQTPRHKVTEMGQEVTMRCQPILGHNTVFWYRQTMMQGLELLAYFRNRAPLDDSGMPKDRFSAEMPDATLATLKIQPSEPRDSAVYFCASGLVPKDSIFDEQYFGPGTRLTVT.

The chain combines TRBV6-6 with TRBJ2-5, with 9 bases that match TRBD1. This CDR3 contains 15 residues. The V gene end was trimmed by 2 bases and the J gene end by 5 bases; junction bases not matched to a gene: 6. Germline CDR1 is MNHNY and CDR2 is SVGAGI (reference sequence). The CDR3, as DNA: TGTGCCAGCAGTTACCAGGGACAGGGTTGGGAGACCCAGTACTTC. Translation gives CASSYQGQGWETQYF.

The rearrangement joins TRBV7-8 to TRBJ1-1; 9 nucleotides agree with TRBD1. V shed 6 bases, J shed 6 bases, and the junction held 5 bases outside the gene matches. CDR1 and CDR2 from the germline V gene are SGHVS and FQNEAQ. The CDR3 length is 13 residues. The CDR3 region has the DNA TGTGCCAGCAGACGAACAGGGGGCGCTGAAGCTTTCTTT. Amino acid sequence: CASRRTGGAEAFF.

CDR3 DNA: TGTGCCAGCAGCCAAGATCTTGTCCTTTACGAGCAGTACTTC. Translated, it gives CASSQDLVLYEQYF. The chain employs TRBV4-2 and TRBJ2-7; D gene unclear. Germline V gives CDR1 LGHNA, CDR2 YNFKEQ. Between the trimmed V and J ends, which lost 0 bases and 4 bases, there was a span of 10 bases. The length of the CDR3 is 14 residues.

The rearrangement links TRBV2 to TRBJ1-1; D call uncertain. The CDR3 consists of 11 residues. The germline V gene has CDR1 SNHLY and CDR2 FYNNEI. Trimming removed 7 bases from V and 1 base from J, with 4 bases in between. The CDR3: CASKQNTEAFF. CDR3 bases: TGTGCCAGCAAACAGAACACTGAAGCTTTCTTT.

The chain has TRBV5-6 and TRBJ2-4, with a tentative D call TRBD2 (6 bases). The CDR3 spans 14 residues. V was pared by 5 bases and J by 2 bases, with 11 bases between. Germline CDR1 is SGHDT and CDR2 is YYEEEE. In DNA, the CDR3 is TGTGCCAGCAGTGCCGGGACTCCCAAAAACATTCAGTACTTC. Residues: CASSAGTPKNIQYF. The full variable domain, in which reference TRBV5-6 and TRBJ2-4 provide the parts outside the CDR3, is DAGVTQSPTHLIKTRGQQVTLRCSPKSGHDTVSWYQQALGQGPQFIFQYYEEEERQRGNFPDRFSGHQFPNYSSELNVNALLLGDSALYLCASSAGTPKNIQYFGAGTRLSVL.

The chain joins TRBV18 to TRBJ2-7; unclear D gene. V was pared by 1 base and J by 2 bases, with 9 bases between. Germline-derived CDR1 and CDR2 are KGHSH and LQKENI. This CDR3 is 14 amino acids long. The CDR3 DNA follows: TGTGCCAGCTCACCACAGAACGGAGCCTACGAGCAGTACTTC. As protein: CASSPQNGAYEQYF.

This chain's CDR3 is CASRPGTNEKLFF. Here the CDR3 DNA reads TGTGCCAGCAGGCCGGGAACTAATGAAAAACTGTTTTTT. The chain carries TRBV6-5 and TRBJ1-4; no clear D gene. This CDR3 comprises 13 residues. V dropped 6 bases and J dropped 1 base, with 6 bases sitting between them. Germline V gene sequence: CDR1 MNHEY, CDR2 SVGAGI.

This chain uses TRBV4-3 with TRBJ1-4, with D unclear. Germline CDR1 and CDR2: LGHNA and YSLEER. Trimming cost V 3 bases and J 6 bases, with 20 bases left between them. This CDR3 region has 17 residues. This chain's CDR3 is CASSQIQAGGRDEKLFF. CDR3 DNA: TGCGCCAGCAGCCAGATCCAGGCGGGAGGGCGTGATGAAAAACTGTTTTTT.

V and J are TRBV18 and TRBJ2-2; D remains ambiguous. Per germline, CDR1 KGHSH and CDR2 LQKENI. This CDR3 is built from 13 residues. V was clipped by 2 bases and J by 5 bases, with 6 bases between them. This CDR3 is CASSPLRTGELFF. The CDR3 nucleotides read TGTGCCAGCTCACCATTGAGGACCGGGGAGCTGTTTTTT.

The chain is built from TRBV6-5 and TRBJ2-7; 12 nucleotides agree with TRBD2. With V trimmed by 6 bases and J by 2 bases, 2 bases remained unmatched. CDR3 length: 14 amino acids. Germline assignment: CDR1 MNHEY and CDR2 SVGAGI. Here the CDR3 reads CASRRLAGAYEQYF. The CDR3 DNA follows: TGTGCCAGCAGAAGACTAGCGGGGGCCTACGAGCAGTACTTC.

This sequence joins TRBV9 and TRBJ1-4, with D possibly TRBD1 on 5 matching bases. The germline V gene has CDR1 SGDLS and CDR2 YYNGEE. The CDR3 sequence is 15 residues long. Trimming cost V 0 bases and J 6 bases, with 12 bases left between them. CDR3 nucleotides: TGTGCCAGCAGCGTAGGGGGACGGGGGGATGAAAAACTGTTTTTT. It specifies CASSVGGRGDEKLFF.

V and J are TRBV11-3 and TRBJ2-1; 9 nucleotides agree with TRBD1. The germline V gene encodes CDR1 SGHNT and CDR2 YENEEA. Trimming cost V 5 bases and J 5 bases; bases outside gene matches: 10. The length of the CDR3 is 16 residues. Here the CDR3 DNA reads TGTGCCAGCAGCCTGTGGGACAGGGAGATCCACAATGAGCAGTTCTTC. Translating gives CASSLWDREIHNEQFF.

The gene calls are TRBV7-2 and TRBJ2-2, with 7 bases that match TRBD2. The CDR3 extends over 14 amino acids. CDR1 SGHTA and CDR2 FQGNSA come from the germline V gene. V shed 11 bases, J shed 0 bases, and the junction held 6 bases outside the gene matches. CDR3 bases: TGTGCCCCTTTTGGGGGGGCGAACACCGGGGAGCTGTTTTTT. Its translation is CAPFGGANTGELFF.

CDR3 in amino acids: CASSTGGRETQYF. The CDR3 region has the DNA TGCGCCAGCAGCACAGGGGGTAGGGAGACCCAGTACTTC. The chain has TRBV4-3 and TRBJ2-5; 8 bases are shared with TRBD1. Trimming took 5 bases from V and 5 from J; bases not matched to a gene: 4. Germline lookup yields CDR1 LGHNA and CDR2 YSLEER. The CDR3 sequence is 13 residues long.

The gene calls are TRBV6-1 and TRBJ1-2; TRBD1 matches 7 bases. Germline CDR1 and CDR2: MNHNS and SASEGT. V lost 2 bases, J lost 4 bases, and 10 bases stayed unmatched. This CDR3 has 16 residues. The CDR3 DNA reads TGTGCCAGCAGTGAATTAGGGCAGGGGGTCGGCTATGGCTACACCTTC. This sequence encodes CASSELGQGVGYGYTF.

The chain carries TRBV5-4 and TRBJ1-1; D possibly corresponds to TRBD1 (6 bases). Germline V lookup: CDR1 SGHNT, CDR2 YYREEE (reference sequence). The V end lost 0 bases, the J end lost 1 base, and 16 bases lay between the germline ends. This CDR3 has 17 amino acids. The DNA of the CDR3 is TGTGCCAGCAGCTTGGGGGGGGGCGTAGGGACGAACACTGAAGCTTTCTTT. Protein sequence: CASSLGGGVGTNTEAFF.

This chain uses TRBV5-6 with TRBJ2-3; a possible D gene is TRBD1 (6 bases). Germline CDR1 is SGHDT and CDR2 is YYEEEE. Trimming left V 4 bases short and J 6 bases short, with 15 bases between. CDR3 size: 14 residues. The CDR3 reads CASSLYDRRDTQYF. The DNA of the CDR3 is TGTGCCAGCAGCCTCTACGACAGGAGGGATACGCAGTATTTT.

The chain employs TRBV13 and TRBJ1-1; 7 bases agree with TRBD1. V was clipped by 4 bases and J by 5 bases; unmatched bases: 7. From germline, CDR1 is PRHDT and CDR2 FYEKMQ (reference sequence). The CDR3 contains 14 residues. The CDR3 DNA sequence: TGTGCCAGCAGCTCGACGACAGGGTGGACTGAAGCTTTCTTT. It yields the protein CASSSTTGWTEAFF.

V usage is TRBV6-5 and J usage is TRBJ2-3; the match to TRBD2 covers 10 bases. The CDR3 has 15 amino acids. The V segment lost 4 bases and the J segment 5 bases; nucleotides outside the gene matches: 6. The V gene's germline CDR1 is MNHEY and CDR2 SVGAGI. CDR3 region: CASSSLAGGLDTQYF. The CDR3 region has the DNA TGTGCCAGCAGTTCCTTAGCGGGGGGCCTAGATACGCAGTATTTT.

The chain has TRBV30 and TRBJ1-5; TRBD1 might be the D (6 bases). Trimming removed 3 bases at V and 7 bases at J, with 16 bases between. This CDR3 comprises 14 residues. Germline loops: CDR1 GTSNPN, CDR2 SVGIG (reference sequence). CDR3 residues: CAWSLQGVGQPQHF. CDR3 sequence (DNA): TGTGCCTGGAGCCTACAGGGAGTCGGGCAGCCCCAGCATTTT.

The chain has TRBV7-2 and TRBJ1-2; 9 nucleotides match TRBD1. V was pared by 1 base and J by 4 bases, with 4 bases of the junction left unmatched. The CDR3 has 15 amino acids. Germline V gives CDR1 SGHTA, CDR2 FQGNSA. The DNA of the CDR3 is TGTGCCAGCAGCTTAGAACCGGGACAGGGCTATGGCTACACCTTC. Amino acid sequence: CASSLEPGQGYGYTF.

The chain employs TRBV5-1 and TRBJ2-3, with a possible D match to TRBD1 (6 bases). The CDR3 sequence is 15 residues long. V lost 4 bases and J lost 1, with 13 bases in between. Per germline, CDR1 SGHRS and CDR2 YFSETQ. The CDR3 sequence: CASSKQGPRTDTQYF. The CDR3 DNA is TGCGCCAGCAGCAAACAGGGCCCCCGCACAGATACGCAGTATTTT.

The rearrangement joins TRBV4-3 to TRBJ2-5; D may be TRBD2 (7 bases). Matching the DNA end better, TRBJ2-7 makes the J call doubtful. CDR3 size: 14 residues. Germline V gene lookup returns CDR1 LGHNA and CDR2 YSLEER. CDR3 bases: TGCGCCAGCAGCCAAGATCGGGGGGCGTACGAGCAGTACTTC. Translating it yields CASSQDRGAYEQYF.

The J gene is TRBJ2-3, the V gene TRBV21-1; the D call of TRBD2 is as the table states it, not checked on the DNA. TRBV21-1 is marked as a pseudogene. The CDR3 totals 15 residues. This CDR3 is CASSRASGGKDTQYF. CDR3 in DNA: TGTGCCAGCAGCAGGGCTAGCGGGGGTAAAGATACGCAGTATTTT.

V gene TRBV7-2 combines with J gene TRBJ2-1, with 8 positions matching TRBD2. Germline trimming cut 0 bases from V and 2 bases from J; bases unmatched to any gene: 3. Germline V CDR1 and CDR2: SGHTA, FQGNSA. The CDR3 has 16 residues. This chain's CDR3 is CASSLAGGGAYNEQFF. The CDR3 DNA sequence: TGTGCCAGCAGCTTAGCCGGGGGGGGAGCCTACAATGAGCAGTTCTTC.